This paragraph covers one T cell receptor (beta chain) sequence. The CDR3 is made up of 16 amino acids. Germline V CDR1 and CDR2: MNHEY, SMNVEV (reference sequence). V was trimmed by 5 bases and J by 0 bases, leaving 14 bases between them. The sample is drawn from a study of blood T cell repertoires in COVID-19. The overall study: The samples span acute and convalescent COVID-19 from the United States, Italy and Spain. T cells, B-cell-depleted T cells, or PBMCs supplied cDNA or gDNA.

Assay used: immunoSEQ multiplex PCR; TCRdb lists only in-frame clones, some missing. The table lists 200,000 to 250,000 clones, around 90% of them singletons. The receptor comes from a woman in her seventies with active or convalescent COVID-19. Sample: peripheral blood. This sequence joins TRBV27 and TRBJ1-5; D ambiguous. CDR3 in DNA: TGTGCCAGCAGTCCGTACGAGAAATATAGCAATCAGCCCCAGCATTTT. Translation: CASSPYEKYSNQPQHF.